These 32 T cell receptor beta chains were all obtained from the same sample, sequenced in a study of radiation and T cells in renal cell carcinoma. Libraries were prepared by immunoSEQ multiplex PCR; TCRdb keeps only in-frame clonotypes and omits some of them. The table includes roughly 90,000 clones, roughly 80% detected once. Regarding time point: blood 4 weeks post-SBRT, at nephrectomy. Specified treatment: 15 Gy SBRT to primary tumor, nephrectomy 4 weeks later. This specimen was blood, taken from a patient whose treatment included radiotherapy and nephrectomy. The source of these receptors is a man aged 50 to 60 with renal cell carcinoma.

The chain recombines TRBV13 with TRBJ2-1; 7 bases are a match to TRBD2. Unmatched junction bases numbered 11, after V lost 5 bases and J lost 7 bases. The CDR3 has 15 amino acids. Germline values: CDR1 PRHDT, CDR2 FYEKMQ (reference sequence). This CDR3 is CASSPWEGGYNEQFF. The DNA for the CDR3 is TGTGCCAGCAGCCCGTGGGAGGGTGGGTATAATGAGCAGTTCTTC.

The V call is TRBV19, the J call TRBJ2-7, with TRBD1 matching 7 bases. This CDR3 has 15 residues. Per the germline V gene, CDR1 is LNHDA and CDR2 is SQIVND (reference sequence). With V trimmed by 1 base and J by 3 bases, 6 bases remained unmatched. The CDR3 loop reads CASSIGLGDSYEQYF. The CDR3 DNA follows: TGTGCCAGTAGTATAGGGCTGGGGGACAGCTACGAGCAGTACTTC.

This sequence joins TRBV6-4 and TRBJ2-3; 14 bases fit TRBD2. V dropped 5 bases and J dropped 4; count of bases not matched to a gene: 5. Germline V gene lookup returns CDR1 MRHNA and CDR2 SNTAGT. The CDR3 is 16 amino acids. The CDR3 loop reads CASSKGTSGSSDTQYF. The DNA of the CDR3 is TGTGCCAGCAGTAAAGGGACTAGCGGGAGCTCAGATACGCAGTATTTT.

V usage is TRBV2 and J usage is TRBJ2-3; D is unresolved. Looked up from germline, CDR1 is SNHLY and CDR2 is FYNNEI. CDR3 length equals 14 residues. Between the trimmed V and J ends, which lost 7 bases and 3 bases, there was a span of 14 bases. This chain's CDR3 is CASNKGGATDTQYF. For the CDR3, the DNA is TGTGCCAGCAATAAGGGTGGTGCGACAGATACGCAGTATTTT.

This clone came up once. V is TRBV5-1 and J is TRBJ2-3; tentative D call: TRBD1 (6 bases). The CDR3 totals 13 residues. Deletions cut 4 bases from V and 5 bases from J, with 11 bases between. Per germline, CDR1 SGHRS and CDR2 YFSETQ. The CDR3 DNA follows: TGCGCCAGCAGCGGCGCACAGGGAGATACGCAGTATTTT. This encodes CASSGAQGDTQYF. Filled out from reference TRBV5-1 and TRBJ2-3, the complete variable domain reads KAGVTQTPRYLIKTRGQQVTLSCSPISGHRSVSWYQQTPGQGLQFLFEYFSETQRNKGNFPGRFSGRQFSNSRSEMNVSTLELGDSALYLCASSGAQGDTQYFGPGTRLTVL.

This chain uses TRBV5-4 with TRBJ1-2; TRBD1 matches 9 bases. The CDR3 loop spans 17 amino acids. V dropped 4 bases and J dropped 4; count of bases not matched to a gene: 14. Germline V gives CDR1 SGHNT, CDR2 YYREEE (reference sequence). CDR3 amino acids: CASSPDRGGAYSYGYTF. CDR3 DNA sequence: TGTGCCAGCAGCCCGGACAGGGGTGGGGCCTATAGCTATGGCTACACCTTC.

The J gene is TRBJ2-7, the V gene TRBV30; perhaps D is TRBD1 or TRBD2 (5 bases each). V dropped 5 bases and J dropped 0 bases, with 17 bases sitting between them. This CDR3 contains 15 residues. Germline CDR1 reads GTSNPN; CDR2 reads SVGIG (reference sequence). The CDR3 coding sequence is TGTGCCTGGGGGGGTGTAGGCCAGAGCTCCTACGAGCAGTACTTC. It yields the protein CAWGGVGQSSYEQYF.

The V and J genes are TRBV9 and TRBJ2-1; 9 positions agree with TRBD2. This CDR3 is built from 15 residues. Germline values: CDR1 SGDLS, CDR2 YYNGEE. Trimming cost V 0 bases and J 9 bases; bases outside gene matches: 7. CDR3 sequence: CASSVGGGRGGEQFF. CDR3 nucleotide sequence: TGTGCCAGCAGCGTAGGCGGCGGGAGGGGTGGTGAGCAGTTCTTC.

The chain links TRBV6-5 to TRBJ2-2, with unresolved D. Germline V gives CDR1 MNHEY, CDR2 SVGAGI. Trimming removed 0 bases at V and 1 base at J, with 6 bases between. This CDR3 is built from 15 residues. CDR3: CASSYSGGNTGELFF. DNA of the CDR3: TGTGCCAGCAGTTACTCTGGCGGGAACACCGGGGAGCTGTTTTTT.

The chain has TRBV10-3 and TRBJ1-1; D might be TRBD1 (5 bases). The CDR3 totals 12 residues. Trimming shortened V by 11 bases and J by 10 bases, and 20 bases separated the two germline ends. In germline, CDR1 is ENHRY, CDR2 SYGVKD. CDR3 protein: CAYGGTAAIAFF. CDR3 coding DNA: TGTGCCTATGGCGGGACTGCGGCCATAGCTTTCTTT.

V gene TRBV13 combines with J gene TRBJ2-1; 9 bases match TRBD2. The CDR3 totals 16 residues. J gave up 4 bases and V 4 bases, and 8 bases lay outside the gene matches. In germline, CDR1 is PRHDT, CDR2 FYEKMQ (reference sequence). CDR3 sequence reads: CASSYTLAGDYNEQFF. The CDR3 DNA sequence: TGTGCCAGCAGCTACACCTTAGCGGGAGATTACAATGAGCAGTTCTTC.

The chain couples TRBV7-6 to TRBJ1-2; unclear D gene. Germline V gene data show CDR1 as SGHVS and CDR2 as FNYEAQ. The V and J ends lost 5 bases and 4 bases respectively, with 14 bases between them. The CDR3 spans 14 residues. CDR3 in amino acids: CASSKRGRTYGYTF. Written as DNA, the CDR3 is TGTGCCAGCAGCAAACGAGGACGTACCTATGGCTACACCTTC.

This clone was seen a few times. DNA of the CDR3: TGTGCCAGCAGAGAGGGGACAGGGAACTCCTACGAGCAGTACTTC. Translated: CASREGTGNSYEQYF. V is TRBV2 and J is TRBJ2-7, with 9 bases identical to TRBD1. The CDR3 extends over 15 amino acids. Germline lookup yields CDR1 SNHLY and CDR2 FYNNEI. Losses at the gene ends were 6 bases for V and 0 bases for J; bases not matched to a gene: 6. The complete variable domain, with remaining parts taken from reference TRBV2 and TRBJ2-7, reads EPEVTQTPSHQVTQMGQEVILRCVPISNHLYFYWYRQILGQKVEFLVSFYNNEISEKSEIFDDQFSVERPDGSNFTLKIRSTKLEDSAMYFCASREGTGNSYEQYFGPGTRLTVT.

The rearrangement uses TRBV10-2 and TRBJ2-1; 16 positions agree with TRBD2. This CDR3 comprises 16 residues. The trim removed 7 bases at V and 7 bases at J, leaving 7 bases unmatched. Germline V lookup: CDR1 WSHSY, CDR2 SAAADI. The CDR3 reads CASNPGLAGGGNEQFF. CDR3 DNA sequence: TGCGCCAGCAACCCGGGACTAGCGGGGGGGGGTAATGAGCAGTTCTTC.

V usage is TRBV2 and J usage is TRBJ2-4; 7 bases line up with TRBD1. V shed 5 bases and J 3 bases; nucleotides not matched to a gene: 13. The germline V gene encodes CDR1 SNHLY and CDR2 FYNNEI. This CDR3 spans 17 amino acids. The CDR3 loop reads CASSLIRGDRVKNIQYF. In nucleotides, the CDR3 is TGTGCCAGCAGTCTAATAAGGGGAGACAGGGTCAAAAACATTCAGTACTTC.

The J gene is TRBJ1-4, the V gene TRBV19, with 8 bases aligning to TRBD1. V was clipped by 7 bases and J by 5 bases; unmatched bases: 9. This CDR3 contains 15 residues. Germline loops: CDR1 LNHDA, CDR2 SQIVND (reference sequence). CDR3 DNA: TGTGCCAGTACTCCCGGGACAGGACCAAATGAAAAACTGTTTTTT. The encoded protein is CASTPGTGPNEKLFF.

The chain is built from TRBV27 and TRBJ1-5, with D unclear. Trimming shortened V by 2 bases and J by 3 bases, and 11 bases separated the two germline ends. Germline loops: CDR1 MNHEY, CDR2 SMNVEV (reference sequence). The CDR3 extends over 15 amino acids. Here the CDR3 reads CASSLAFPDNQPQHF. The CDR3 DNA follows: TGTGCCAGCAGTTTAGCCTTTCCAGACAATCAGCCCCAGCATTTT.

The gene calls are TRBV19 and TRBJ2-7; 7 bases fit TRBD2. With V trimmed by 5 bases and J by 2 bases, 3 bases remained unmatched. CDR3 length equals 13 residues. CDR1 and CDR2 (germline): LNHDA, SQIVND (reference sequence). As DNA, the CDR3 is TGTGCCAGTAGTCCCGGGGGGACCTACGAGCAGTACTTC. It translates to CASSPGGTYEQYF.

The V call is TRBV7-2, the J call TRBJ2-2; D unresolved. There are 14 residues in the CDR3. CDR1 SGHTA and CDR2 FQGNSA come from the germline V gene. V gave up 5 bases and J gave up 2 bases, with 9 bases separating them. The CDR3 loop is CASSLQLNTGELFF. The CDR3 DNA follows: TGTGCCAGCAGCCTACAGCTCAACACCGGGGAGCTGTTTTTT.

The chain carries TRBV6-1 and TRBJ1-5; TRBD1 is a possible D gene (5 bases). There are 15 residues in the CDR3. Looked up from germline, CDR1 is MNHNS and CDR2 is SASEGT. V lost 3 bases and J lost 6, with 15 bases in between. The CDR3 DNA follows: TGTGCCAGCAGTGATAGTGGGGCCTTACCTCAGCCCCAGCATTTT. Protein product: CASSDSGALPQPQHF.

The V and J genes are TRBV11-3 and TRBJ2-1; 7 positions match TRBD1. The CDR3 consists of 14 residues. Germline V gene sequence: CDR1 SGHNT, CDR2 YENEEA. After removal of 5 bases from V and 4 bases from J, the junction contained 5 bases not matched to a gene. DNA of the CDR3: TGTGCCAGCAGCCTCGGACAGGAGTACAATGAGCAGTTCTTC. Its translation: CASSLGQEYNEQFF.

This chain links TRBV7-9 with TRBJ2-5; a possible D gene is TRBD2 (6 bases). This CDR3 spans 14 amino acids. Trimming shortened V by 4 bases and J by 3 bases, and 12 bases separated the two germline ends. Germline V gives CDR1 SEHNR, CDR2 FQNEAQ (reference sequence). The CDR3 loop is CASSWGPGEETQYF. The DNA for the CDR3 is TGTGCCAGCAGCTGGGGCCCGGGGGAAGAGACCCAGTACTTC.

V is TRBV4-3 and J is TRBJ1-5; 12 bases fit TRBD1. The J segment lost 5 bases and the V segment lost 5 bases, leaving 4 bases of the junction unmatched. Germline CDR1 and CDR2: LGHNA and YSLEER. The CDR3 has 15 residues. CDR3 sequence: CASSAGTGGDQPQHF. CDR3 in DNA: TGCGCCAGCAGCGCCGGGACAGGGGGCGATCAGCCCCAGCATTTT.

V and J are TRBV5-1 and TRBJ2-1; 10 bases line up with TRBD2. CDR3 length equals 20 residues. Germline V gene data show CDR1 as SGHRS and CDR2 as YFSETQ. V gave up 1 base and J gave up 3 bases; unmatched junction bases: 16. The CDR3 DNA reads TGCGCCAGCAGCTTGTTAGTAATCAATGAAGCGGGGGGGCGCTACAATGAGCAGTTCTTC. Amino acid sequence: CASSLLVINEAGGRYNEQFF.

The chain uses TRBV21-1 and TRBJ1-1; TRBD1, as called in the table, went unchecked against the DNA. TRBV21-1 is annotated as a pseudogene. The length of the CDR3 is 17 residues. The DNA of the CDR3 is TGTGCCAGCAGCAAAGGTCGGCACAGCACCCTGAACACTGAAGCTTTCTTT. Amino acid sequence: CASSKGRHSTLNTEAFF.

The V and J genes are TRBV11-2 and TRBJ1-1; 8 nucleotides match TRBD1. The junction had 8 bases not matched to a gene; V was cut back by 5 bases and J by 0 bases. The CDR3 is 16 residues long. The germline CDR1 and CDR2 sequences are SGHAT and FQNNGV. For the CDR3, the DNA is TGTGCCAGCAGCCGTGACAGGGGACTTATGAACACTGAAGCTTTCTTT. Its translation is CASSRDRGLMNTEAFF.

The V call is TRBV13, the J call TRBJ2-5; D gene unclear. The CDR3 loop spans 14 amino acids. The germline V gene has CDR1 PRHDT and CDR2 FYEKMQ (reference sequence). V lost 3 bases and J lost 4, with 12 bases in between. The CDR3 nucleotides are TGTGCCAGCAGCTTGTCCTCGGGTCCAGAGACCCAGTACTTC. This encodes CASSLSSGPETQYF. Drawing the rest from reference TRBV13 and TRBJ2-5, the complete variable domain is AAGVIQSPRHLIKEKRETATLKCYPIPRHDTVYWYQQGPGQDPQFLISFYEKMQSDKGSIPDRFSAQQFSDYHSELNMSSLELGDSALYFCASSLSSGPETQYFGPGTRLLVL.

The chain's CDR3 is CASSPGAGTEAFF. The CDR3 nucleotides are TGTGCCAGCTCACCGGGGGCTGGCACTGAAGCTTTCTTT. The rearrangement joins TRBV18 to TRBJ1-1; a possible D gene is TRBD1 (6 bases). Trimming shortened V by 3 bases and J by 4 bases, and 9 bases separated the two germline ends. This CDR3 is 13 amino acids long. Per germline, CDR1 KGHSH and CDR2 LQKENI.

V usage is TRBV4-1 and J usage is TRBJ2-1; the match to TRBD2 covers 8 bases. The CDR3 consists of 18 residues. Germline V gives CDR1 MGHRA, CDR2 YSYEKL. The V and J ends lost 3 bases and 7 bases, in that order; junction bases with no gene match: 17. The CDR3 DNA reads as TGCGCCAGCAGCCAGGGTTTCGCGGGAGGCCGCTTGGGGAATGAGCAGTTCTTC. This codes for CASSQGFAGGRLGNEQFF.

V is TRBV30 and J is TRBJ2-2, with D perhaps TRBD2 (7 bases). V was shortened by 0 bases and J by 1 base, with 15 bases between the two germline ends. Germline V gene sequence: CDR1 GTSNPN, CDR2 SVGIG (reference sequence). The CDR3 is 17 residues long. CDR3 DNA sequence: TGTGCCTGGAGTGTTTGGCGGGGGCGAAAGAACACCGGGGAGCTGTTTTTT. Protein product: CAWSVWRGRKNTGELFF.

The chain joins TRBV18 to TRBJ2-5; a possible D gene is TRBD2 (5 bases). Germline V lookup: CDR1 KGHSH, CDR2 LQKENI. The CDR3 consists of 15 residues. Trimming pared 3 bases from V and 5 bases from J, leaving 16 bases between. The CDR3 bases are TGTGCCAGCTCACCGGGCCGGGGTCTGTGGGAGACCCAGTACTTC. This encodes CASSPGRGLWETQYF.

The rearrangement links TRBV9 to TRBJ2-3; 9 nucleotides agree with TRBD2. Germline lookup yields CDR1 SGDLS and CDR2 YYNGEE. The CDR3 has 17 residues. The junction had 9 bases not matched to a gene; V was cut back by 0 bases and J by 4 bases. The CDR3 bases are TGTGCCAGCAGCGTAGCTCAACTAGCGGGTGGGGCAGATACGCAGTATTTT. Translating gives CASSVAQLAGGADTQYF.